The present entry profiles one TCR beta chain with its context. Its specificity is not known. This sample is part of a study of cytomegalovirus exposure and HLA in healthy donors. General observations from the study: Roughly uniform depth of sequencing across donors was assumed in presence/absence analyses. The study flagged about 150 TCR beta chains as cytomegalovirus-associated.

With 60 Vbeta and 13 Jbeta primers, the PCR was carried out. Sequencing was performed with immunoSEQ multiplex PCR; in TCRdb, only in-frame clones are kept and a portion is missing. Among approximately 82,000 clones listed, roughly 72% were seen once. The sequence derives from a woman in her 50s in good health and CMV-seropositive. Sequenced: PBMCs.

The CDR3 reads CATSREGLAGGQYF. The CDR3, as DNA: TGTGCCACCAGCAGAGAGGGACTAGCGGGAGGGCAGTACTTC. The chain uses TRBV15 and TRBJ2-7; 15 positions agree with TRBD2. CDR1 LNHNV and CDR2 YYDKDF come from the germline V gene (reference sequence). J gave up 9 bases and V 0 bases, and 0 bases lay outside the gene matches. The CDR3 is 14 residues long.